Below are 14 T cell receptor beta chains sequenced from a single sample in a study of shared T cell receptors in the human thymus. TCRdb keeps only in-frame clones here, not all; method: immunoSEQ multiplex PCR. The sample includes hundreds of thousands of clones, 80% to 90% seen only once; the top ten take roughly 0.0086%. Another study also made use of these data, one on human thymus T cells.

The sample consisted of thymocytes. Source of these receptors: a boy younger than two with a congenital heart defect.

The gene calls are TRBV6-5 and TRBJ2-7; 8 bases match TRBD2. CDR3 length: 15 residues. V lost 6 bases, J lost 5 bases, and 12 bases stayed unmatched. CDR1 is MNHEY and CDR2 is SVGAGI in the germline V gene. Here the CDR3 reads CASSSGGTWIHEQYF. The CDR3 nucleotides are TGTGCCAGCAGCTCGGGGGGGACTTGGATTCACGAGCAGTACTTC.

This chain links TRBV7-3 with TRBJ1-6, with D possibly matching TRBD1 (6 bases). The V and J ends lost 2 bases and 10 bases respectively, with 15 bases between them. CDR3 size: 15 residues. Per germline, CDR1 SGHTA and CDR2 FQGTGA. The CDR3 loop is CASSLWGGPGSPLHF. CDR3 DNA: TGTGCCAGCAGCTTATGGGGGGGCCCGGGATCACCCCTCCACTTT.

The DNA of the CDR3 is TGTGCCAGCAGTTTGGCTAGGGGACTAGCGGGAGTCGCCGACTCTGGGGCCAACGTCCTGACTTTC. This encodes CASSLARGLAGVADSGANVLTF. The chain joins TRBV28 to TRBJ2-6; 14 positions match TRBD2. CDR1 is MDHEN and CDR2 is SYDVKM in the germline V gene. Losses at the gene ends were 3 bases for V and 0 bases for J; bases not matched to a gene: 13. The CDR3 has 22 residues.

The chain recombines TRBV14 with TRBJ2-7; D might be TRBD2 (5 bases). Germline-derived CDR1 and CDR2 are SGHDN and FVKESK. The V gene lost 3 bases and the J gene lost 3 bases, with 12 bases spanning the gap. The CDR3 runs to 14 residues. The CDR3 loop is CASSQGQDFYEQYF. The CDR3 bases are TGTGCCAGCAGCCAGGGTCAGGACTTCTACGAGCAGTACTTC.

The chain couples TRBV19 to TRBJ2-5; 13 bases map to TRBD2. This CDR3 contains 17 residues. Germline V CDR1 and CDR2: LNHDA, SQIVND (reference sequence). J gave up 5 bases and V 2 bases, and 8 bases lay outside the gene matches. In DNA, the CDR3 is TGTGCCAGTAGTATATCCCCACTAGCGGGGGGGCGTGAGACCCAGTACTTC. Translation: CASSISPLAGGRETQYF.

This rearrangement joins TRBV27 to TRBJ1-3; possibly TRBD1 for D (6 bases). Germline values: CDR1 MNHEY, CDR2 SMNVEV (reference sequence). The V end was cut by 5 bases, the J end by 0 bases, with 14 bases between. This CDR3 is 16 amino acids long. CDR3 nucleotides: TGTGCCAGCAGTCCGACGGACAGAACCTCTGGAAACACCATATATTTT. This codes for CASSPTDRTSGNTIYF.

The chain is built from TRBV12-5 and TRBJ1-2, with 7 bases that match TRBD1. The V and J ends lost 2 bases and 8 bases, in that order; junction bases with no gene match: 2. The CDR3 length is 12 residues. Germline CDR1 is LGHNT and CDR2 is FRNRAP. The CDR3 is CASGLQTGGYTF. CDR3 bases: TGTGCTAGTGGTTTGCAGACAGGGGGCTACACCTTC.

The chain joins TRBV5-1 to TRBJ2-1; 8 bases are shared with TRBD1. Germline V gene sequence: CDR1 SGHRS, CDR2 YFSETQ. Trimming removed 2 bases from V and 9 bases from J; junction bases left unmatched: 7. This CDR3 region has 14 residues. Written as DNA, the CDR3 is TGCGCCAGCAGCTTCCAGGGGGCCTCTAGTGAGCAGTTCTTC. This sequence encodes CASSFQGASSEQFF.

The J gene is TRBJ2-7, the V gene TRBV9; unclear D gene. The CDR3 extends over 11 amino acids. CDR1 SGDLS and CDR2 YYNGEE come from the germline V gene. Trimming shortened V by 6 bases and J by 7 bases, and 11 bases separated the two germline ends. CDR3 sequence: CASKEPGEQYF. The CDR3 region has the DNA TGTGCCAGCAAAGAGCCCGGGGAGCAGTACTTC.

This chain connects TRBV5-1 to TRBJ2-1; 9 bases line up with TRBD2. Trimming removed 3 bases from V and 0 bases from J; junction bases left unmatched: 1. The CDR3 totals 15 residues. CDR1 and CDR2 from the germline V gene are SGHRS and YFSETQ. CDR3 loop: CASSCGGASYNEQFF. CDR3 sequence (DNA): TGCGCCAGCAGCTGCGGGGGGGCCTCCTACAATGAGCAGTTCTTC.

This rearrangement joins TRBV6-6 to TRBJ2-7; D possibly corresponds to TRBD1 (5 bases). Germline V gene lookup returns CDR1 MNHNY and CDR2 SVGAGI (reference sequence). The V end lost 7 bases, the J end lost 6 bases, and 16 bases lay between the germline ends. The CDR3 is made up of 13 amino acids. The CDR3 DNA sequence: TGTGCCAGCACTCTGGACATCGCCCGCGAGCAGTACTTC. Amino acid sequence: CASTLDIAREQYF.

The chain recombines TRBV11-2 with TRBJ2-2; TRBD1 matches 7 bases. V shed 5 bases, J shed 1 base, and the junction held 7 bases outside the gene matches. The CDR3 extends over 16 amino acids. CDR1 is SGHAT, CDR2 FQNNGV, per germline. The CDR3 nucleotides read TGTGCCAGCAGCCGCCCCGGGACAGAGAACACCGGGGAGCTGTTTTTT. The encoded protein is CASSRPGTENTGELFF.

The chain joins TRBV12-5 to TRBJ2-3, with 8 nucleotides matching TRBD2. The germline gives CDR1 LGHNT, CDR2 FRNRAP. The J segment lost 3 bases and the V segment lost 6 bases, leaving 11 bases of the junction unmatched. The CDR3 is 16 residues long. The CDR3 sequence: CASGPVGGRLTDTQYF. The CDR3 nucleotides read TGTGCTAGTGGACCTGTTGGCGGGAGGTTGACAGATACGCAGTATTTT.

This chain uses TRBV19 with TRBJ2-2; TRBD2 matches 13 bases. Trimming took 6 bases from V and 2 from J; bases not matched to a gene: 3. The CDR3 covers 16 residues. The V gene's germline CDR1 is LNHDA and CDR2 SQIVND (reference sequence). The CDR3 here is CASRTSGGPNTGELFF. In DNA, the CDR3 is TGTGCCAGTAGGACTAGCGGGGGGCCAAACACCGGGGAGCTGTTTTTT.